This TCR beta chain was recorded in a study of blood T cell repertoires in COVID-19. Turning to the study itself: Acute and convalescent COVID-19 samples came from the United States, Italy and Spain. Sources were T cells, B-cell-depleted T cells, or PBMCs; the material itself was cDNA or gDNA.

The V end lost 7 bases, the J end lost 3 bases, and 16 bases lay between the germline ends. From germline, CDR1 is LNHDA and CDR2 SQIVND (reference sequence). CDR3 length: 15 residues. In the original workflow: The assay estimated nucleated cells by amplifying reference gene primers. Assay used: immunoSEQ multiplex PCR; TCRdb lists only in-frame clones, some missing. The V and J calls and clone size come from that table; D and trimming were worked out from the DNA. The table lists approximately 66,000 clones, about 82% of them singletons. The TCR comes from a man in his forties or fifties with active COVID-19. Sequencing was done on a sample of peripheral blood. V and J are TRBV19 and TRBJ1-5; D is ambiguous. CDR3 sequence: CASNRGPVANQPQHF. The CDR3 DNA is TGTGCCAGTAATCGCGGGCCCGTGGCCAATCAGCCCCAGCATTTT.